The rows below give T cell receptor beta chains drawn from one sample of a study of T cells after yellow fever vaccination. Each CDR3 protein gets one entry after TCRdb re-called the 5' RACE reads with MiXCR. The sample consists of more than 250,000 distinct CDR3 sequences, roughly 7% of them appearing once. The sequencing here drew on PBMCs, taken roughly 47 days after the first yellow fever vaccination. The receptors were gathered from a man aged 18 to 30 who received the YFV17D yellow fever vaccine. CDR3s include the opening cysteine and the closing phenylalanine or tryptophan. The D gene is left open where the match is weak. The listing skips clone size in some rows; elsewhere it reads once, few, many or a size class.

clone_size,v_call,d_call,j_call,cdr3_nt,cdr3_aa
NA,TRBV12-3/TRBV12-4,NA,TRBJ2-5,TGTGCCAGCAGGGCCCTGGGTGAGGAGACCCAGTACTTC,CASRALGEETQYF
many,TRBV4-2,TRBD1,TRBJ1-2,TGTGCCAGCAGCCAAGGCTACAGGGGGCCTGGCTATGGCTACACCTTC,CASSQGYRGPGYGYTF
NA,TRBV7-9,NA,TRBJ2-1,TGTGCCAGCAGTTCCTTGGAGGATGTACACTACAATGAGCAGTTCTTC,CASSSLEDVHYNEQFF
NA,TRBV7-9,NA,TRBJ2-5,TGTGCCAGCAGCCGCTACAGAACGAAAGAGACCCAGTACTTC,CASSRYRTKETQYF
many,TRBV12-3/TRBV12-4,NA,TRBJ2-5,TGTGCCAGCACCCATTTTGGTTTCGAGGAGACCCAGTACTTC,CASTHFGFEETQYF
once,TRBV5-8,NA,TRBJ1-2,TGTGCCAGCAGCTTGCATCCAGGGAGACGCGCAGGGAGCTACACCTTC,CASSLHPGRRAGSYTF
few,TRBV12-3/TRBV12-4,TRBD1,TRBJ2-7,TGTGCCAGCAGTTCGGGACAGGGGTTCGACGAGCAGTACTTC,CASSSGQGFDEQYF
NA,TRBV23-1,NA,TRBJ2-6,TGCGCCAGCAGTCAGCAGATGCGCTCTGGGGCCAACGTCCTGACTTTC,CASSQQMRSGANVLTF
many,TRBV7-2,NA,TRBJ1-4,TGTGCCAGCAGCCCCAGACTAAACTACGGAATCGGGGAAAAACTGTTTTTT,CASSPRLNYGIGEKLFF
many,TRBV7-8,NA,TRBJ2-7,TGTGCCAGCAGCTTAGGTGAAATGTACGAGCAGTACTTC,CASSLGEMYEQYF
few,TRBV5-1,TRBD1,TRBJ2-1,TGCGCCAGCAGCTTGGTTTCAGGGGACAGCACCAATGAGCAGTTCTTC,CASSLVSGDSTNEQFF